This T cell receptor beta chain stems from a study of cytomegalovirus exposure and HLA in healthy donors. Clones were sequenced by immunoSEQ multiplex PCR, and TCRdb holds only the in-frame ones, with some missing. The table includes about 58,000 clones, roughly 90% detected once. This clone was recorded a few times. The CDR3 sequence is 17 residues long. Germline V gives CDR1 SNHLY, CDR2 FYNNEI. After removal of 8 bases from V and 2 bases from J, the junction contained 15 bases not matched to a gene. What was sequenced was PBMCs. This receptor was taken from a young man in good health and CMV-seronegative. The chain employs TRBV2 and TRBJ2-3; 8 bases fit TRBD1. The CDR3 protein is CASYGTGQGRITDTQYF. In DNA form, the CDR3 reads TGTGCCAGCTATGGAACTGGACAGGGCCGAATCACAGATACGCAGTATTTT.